Given below is one T cell receptor beta chain in context. Its antigen is still unknown. The sample is drawn from a study of T cell repertoires in ileal Crohn's disease. Study as a whole: Postoperative therapy was given to about half: approximately 10 thiopurines, around 17 anti-TNF agents. MI samples are biopsies from the surgical specimen's proximal margin.

The study's findings and limits: Mucosal expansions were suggested to be mainly CD8 T cells.

Repertoires were generated with immunoSEQ multiplex PCR, while TCRdb's copy carries only in-frame clones and drops some. The data show about 4,800 clones, 87% seen once. CDR3 size: 14 residues. The germline CDR1 and CDR2 sequences are SQVTM and ANQGSEA. V was clipped by 4 bases and J by 2 bases; unmatched bases: 3. The time point denotes: proximal margin of the surgical specimen (macroscopically non-inflamed). This receptor was obtained from an adult with Crohn's disease. The specimen was ileal tissue. The chain carries TRBV29-1 and TRBJ2-3; TRBD2 matches at 10 bases. CDR3 amino acids: CSVASGSVTDTQYF. The CDR3 DNA is TGCAGCGTTGCTAGCGGGAGTGTCACAGATACGCAGTATTTT.